Below, 18 T cell receptor beta chains from the same sample are listed, as sequenced in a study of CD8+ T cells in alopecia areata. The sequencing template was cDNA reverse transcribed from extracted RNA. Assay used: immunoSEQ multiplex PCR; TCRdb lists only in-frame clones, some missing. The repertoire holds about 110,000 clones, with roughly 59% as singletons. The source material was CD8+ T cells sorted from blood. All receptors come from a human donor in good health.

The chain uses TRBV13 and TRBJ2-7; no reliable D call. The V end lost 3 bases, the J end lost 3 bases, and 12 bases lay between the germline ends. Germline V gene sequence: CDR1 PRHDT, CDR2 FYEKMQ (reference sequence). CDR3 length: 14 amino acids. CDR3 in amino acids: CASSFGKMFYEQYF. CDR3 coding DNA: TGTGCCAGCAGCTTCGGAAAGATGTTCTACGAGCAGTACTTC.

This clone was seen more than once but under ten times. The chain couples TRBV25-1 to TRBJ2-2; D gene ambiguous. CDR3 length: 14 amino acids. Trimming shortened V by 1 base and J by 2 bases, and 5 bases separated the two germline ends. Germline V gene sequence: CDR1 MGHDK, CDR2 SYGVNS. The CDR3 region has the DNA TGTGCCAGCAGTGAATTTGGCAACACCGGGGAGCTGTTTTTT. Translating gives CASSEFGNTGELFF.

Comment on this clone: Its ends do not fully match the called genes, so a read error is possible. The chain links TRBV30 to TRBJ1-6; TRBD1 is a possible D gene (6 bases). Germline CDR1 and CDR2: GTSNPN and SVGIG (reference sequence). This CDR3 region has 13 residues. The CDR3: CAWSQDSNSPPHF. In DNA form, the CDR3 reads TGTGCCTGGAGTCAGGACAGTAATTCACCCCCCCACTTT.

This clone is a singleton in its sample. The CDR3 region has the DNA TGCGCCAGCAGTCCACAAGATCCCTACAGAGGCGGAAAACTGTTTTTT. Translated, it gives CASSPQDPYRGGKLFF. V usage is TRBV10-2 and J usage is TRBJ1-4; D not certain. The CDR3 loop spans 16 amino acids. Germline CDR1 and CDR2: WSHSY and SAAADI. V shed 5 bases and J shed 10 bases, with 23 bases lying between them.

V gene TRBV5-1 combines with J gene TRBJ2-7, with TRBD1 matching 7 bases. Looked up from germline, CDR1 is SGHRS and CDR2 is YFSETQ. CDR3 length: 13 residues. Trimming took 5 bases from V and 4 from J; bases not matched to a gene: 6. For the CDR3, the DNA is TGCGCCAGCAGACCCGGACAGGCTTACGAGCAGTACTTC. It encodes CASRPGQAYEQYF.

The gene calls are TRBV4-2 and TRBJ2-2; 8 bases agree with TRBD2. The CDR3 totals 15 residues. Germline V gene data show CDR1 as LGHNA and CDR2 as YNFKEQ. V shed 4 bases, J shed 2 bases, and the junction held 3 bases outside the gene matches. CDR3 sequence (DNA): TGTGCCAGCAGCCTAGCGGGGAGCAACACCGGGGAGCTGTTTTTT. Residues: CASSLAGSNTGELFF.

J is TRBJ1-1 and V is TRBV9; D remains unclear. Trimming took 4 bases from V and 4 from J, leaving 11 bases between them. CDR1 SGDLS and CDR2 YYNGEE come from the germline V gene. CDR3 size: 13 residues. The CDR3: CASSPSGGTEAFF. The CDR3 DNA reads TGTGCCAGCAGCCCTAGTGGCGGCACTGAAGCTTTCTTT.

The rearrangement joins TRBV10-3 to TRBJ2-3; D gene uncertain. Trimming pared 5 bases from V and 0 bases from J, leaving 12 bases between. The CDR3 is 15 amino acids. The germline V gene encodes CDR1 ENHRY and CDR2 SYGVKD. The CDR3 sequence: CAISPQVTSTDTQYF. In nucleotides, the CDR3 is TGTGCCATCAGTCCTCAGGTTACTAGCACAGATACGCAGTATTTT.

As to this clone: This may come from a read error, since a much larger clone is one base off. The chain joins TRBV13 to TRBJ1-5; possible D gene TRBD1, 5 bases. The CDR3 contains 14 residues. In germline, CDR1 is PRHDT, CDR2 FYEKMQ (reference sequence). V dropped 3 bases and J dropped 3 bases, with 9 bases sitting between them. As DNA, the CDR3 is TGTGCCAGCAGCTTGGGGCAGAACAATCAGCCCCAGCATTTT. Translating it yields CASSLGQNNQPQHF.

This clone appeared a few times. The rearrangement uses TRBV27 and TRBJ1-5, with a possible D match to TRBD1 (6 bases). CDR1 and CDR2 (germline): MNHEY, SMNVEV (reference sequence). Trimming took 5 bases from V and 5 from J, leaving 13 bases between them. This CDR3 spans 14 amino acids. The CDR3 DNA follows: TGTGCCAGCAGTCCCCAGGGGTCCGATCAGCCCCAGCATTTT. Its protein product is CASSPQGSDQPQHF.

This sequence joins TRBV7-9 and TRBJ2-3, with 7 bases that match TRBD2. The length of the CDR3 is 14 residues. Looked up from germline, CDR1 is SEHNR and CDR2 is FQNEAQ (reference sequence). The V and J ends lost 3 bases and 3 bases, in that order; junction bases with no gene match: 3. The CDR3 nucleotides are TGTGCCAGCAGCTTCCGGGGAGGGACAGATACGCAGTATTTT. It encodes CASSFRGGTDTQYF.

The chain recombines TRBV30 with TRBJ1-2; tentative D call: TRBD1 (6 bases). This CDR3 comprises 12 residues. The V end lost 3 bases, the J end lost 5 bases, and 10 bases lay between the germline ends. Germline assignment: CDR1 GTSNPN and CDR2 SVGIG (reference sequence). CDR3 loop: CAWSLTGYGYTF. CDR3 DNA: TGTGCCTGGAGCCTTACAGGGTATGGCTACACCTTC.

This clone came up many times. The chain carries TRBV6-1 and TRBJ2-2; TRBD1 or TRBD2 may be the D gene (5 bases each). The V and J ends lost 4 bases and 3 bases respectively, with 12 bases between them. This CDR3 spans 15 amino acids. Germline CDR1 is MNHNS and CDR2 is SASEGT. In DNA form, the CDR3 reads TGTGCCAGCAGTGCCCGGGACGGAGACACCGGGGAGCTGTTTTTT. This encodes CASSARDGDTGELFF.

V usage is TRBV4-2 and J usage is TRBJ2-1, with D possibly being TRBD2 (6 bases). The CDR3 has 16 amino acids. The V gene lost 0 bases and the J gene lost 13 bases, with 22 bases spanning the gap. The germline CDR1 and CDR2 sequences are LGHNA and YNFKEQ. The CDR3 loop reads CASSQEWPTSIRPQFF. CDR3 DNA: TGTGCCAGCAGCCAAGAATGGCCGACTAGTATTCGGCCCCAGTTCTTC.

The chain employs TRBV10-3 and TRBJ2-7; weak D call: TRBD1 (7 bases). Germline V gene lookup returns CDR1 ENHRY and CDR2 SYGVKD. The ends were cut back, 2 bases at V and 1 base at J, with 15 bases in the middle. This CDR3 region has 16 residues. The CDR3 DNA reads as TGTGCCATCAGTGAGATCAGGGGGGTTGGATCCTACGAGCAGTACTTC. This codes for CAISEIRGVGSYEQYF.

V and J are TRBV29-1 and TRBJ2-1; D remains ambiguous. V lost 8 bases and J lost 7, with 12 bases in between. Looked up from germline, CDR1 is SQVTM and CDR2 is ANQGSEA. There are 11 residues in the CDR3. CDR3 nucleotide sequence: TGCAGCCCGTCACTGGGGAATGAGCAGTTCTTC. Residues: CSPSLGNEQFF.

The genes are TRBV27 and TRBJ1-5; 9 bases map to TRBD1. The CDR3 is made up of 15 amino acids. Trimming at V came to 5 bases and at J to 1 base, leaving 3 bases not matched to a gene. Per the germline V gene, CDR1 is MNHEY and CDR2 is SMNVEV (reference sequence). The CDR3 region is CASSPQGASNQPQHF. In nucleotides, the CDR3 is TGTGCCAGCAGTCCACAGGGGGCGAGCAATCAGCCCCAGCATTTT.

This clone was seen just once. The chain recombines TRBV9 with TRBJ2-2, with D possibly TRBD1 on 6 matching bases. Germline V gene sequence: CDR1 SGDLS, CDR2 YYNGEE. Trimming took off 2 bases at V and 4 bases at J, with 15 bases between the two ends. The CDR3 loop spans 16 amino acids. CDR3 coding DNA: TGTGCCAGCAGCGTGGGGACGGACAGCCGCACCGGGGAGCTGTTTTTT. It is translated as CASSVGTDSRTGELFF.